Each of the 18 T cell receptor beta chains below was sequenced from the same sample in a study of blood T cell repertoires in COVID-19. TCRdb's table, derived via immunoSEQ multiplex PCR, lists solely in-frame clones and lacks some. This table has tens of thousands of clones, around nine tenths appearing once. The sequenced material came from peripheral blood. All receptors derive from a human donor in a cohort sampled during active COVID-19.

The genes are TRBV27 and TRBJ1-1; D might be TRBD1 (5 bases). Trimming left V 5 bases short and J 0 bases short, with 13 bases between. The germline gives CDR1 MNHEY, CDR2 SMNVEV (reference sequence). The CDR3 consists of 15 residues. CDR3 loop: CASSGPGHLNTEAFF. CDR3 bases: TGTGCCAGCAGTGGCCCCGGACACTTGAACACTGAAGCTTTCTTT.

CDR3 sequence (DNA): TGTGCCAGCAGTGGTCGACAGGGCTCCTACGAGCAGTACTTC. It translates to CASSGRQGSYEQYF. The rearrangement joins TRBV25-1 to TRBJ2-7; 7 positions agree with TRBD1. Germline loops: CDR1 MGHDK, CDR2 SYGVNS. Trimming at V came to 4 bases and at J to 0 bases, leaving 3 bases not matched to a gene. There are 14 residues in the CDR3.

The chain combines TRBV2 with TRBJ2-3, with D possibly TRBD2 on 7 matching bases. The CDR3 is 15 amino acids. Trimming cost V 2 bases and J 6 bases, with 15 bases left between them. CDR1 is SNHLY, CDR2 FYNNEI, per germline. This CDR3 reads CASSETRGGRDTQYF. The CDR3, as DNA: TGTGCCAGCAGTGAAACGAGGGGGGGCCGGGATACGCAGTATTTT.

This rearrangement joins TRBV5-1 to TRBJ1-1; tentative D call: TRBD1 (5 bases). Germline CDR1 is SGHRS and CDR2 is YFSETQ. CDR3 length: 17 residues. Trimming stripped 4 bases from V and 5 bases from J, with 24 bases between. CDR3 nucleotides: TGCGCCAGCAGCCCCTCCCAGCCAGGGATGGAAGGGACTGAAGCTTTCTTT. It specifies CASSPSQPGMEGTEAFF.

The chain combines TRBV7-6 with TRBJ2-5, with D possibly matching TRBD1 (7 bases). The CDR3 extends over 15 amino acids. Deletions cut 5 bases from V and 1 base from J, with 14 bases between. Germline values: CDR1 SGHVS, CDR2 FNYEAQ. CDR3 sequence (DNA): TGTGCCAGCAGCCCCCGACAGGGAGGCCAAGAGACCCAGTACTTC. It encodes CASSPRQGGQETQYF.

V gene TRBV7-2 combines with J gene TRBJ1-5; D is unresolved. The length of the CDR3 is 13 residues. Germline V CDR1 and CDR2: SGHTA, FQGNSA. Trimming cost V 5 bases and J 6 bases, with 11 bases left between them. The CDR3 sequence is CASSTQGGQPQHF. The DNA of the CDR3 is TGTGCCAGCAGCACCCAAGGAGGTCAGCCCCAGCATTTT.

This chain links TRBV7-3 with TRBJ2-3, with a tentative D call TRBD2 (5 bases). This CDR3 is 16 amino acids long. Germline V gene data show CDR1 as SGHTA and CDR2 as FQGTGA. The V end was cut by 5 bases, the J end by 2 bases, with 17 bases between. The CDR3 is CASSLGADQITDTQYF. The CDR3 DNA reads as TGTGCCAGCAGCCTAGGAGCGGACCAGATCACAGATACGCAGTATTTT.

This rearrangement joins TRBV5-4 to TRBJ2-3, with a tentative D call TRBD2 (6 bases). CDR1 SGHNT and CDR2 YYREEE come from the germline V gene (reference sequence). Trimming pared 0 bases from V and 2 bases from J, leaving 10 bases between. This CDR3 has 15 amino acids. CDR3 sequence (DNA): TGTGCCAGCAGCTTGGACAGCGGGCCCACAGATACGCAGTATTTT. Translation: CASSLDSGPTDTQYF.

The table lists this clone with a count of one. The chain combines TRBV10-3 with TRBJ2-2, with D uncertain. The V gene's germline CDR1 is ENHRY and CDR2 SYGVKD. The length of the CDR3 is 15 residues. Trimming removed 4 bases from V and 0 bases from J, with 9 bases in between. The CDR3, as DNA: TGTGCCATCAGTGCACAGACGACGAACACCGGGGAGCTGTTTTTT. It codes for CAISAQTTNTGELFF.

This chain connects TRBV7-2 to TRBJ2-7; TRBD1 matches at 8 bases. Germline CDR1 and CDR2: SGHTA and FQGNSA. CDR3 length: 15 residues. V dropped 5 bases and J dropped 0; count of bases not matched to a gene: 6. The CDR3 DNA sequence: TGTGCCAGCAGCCCAGGGACAGGTTCCTCCTACGAGCAGTACTTC. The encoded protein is CASSPGTGSSYEQYF.

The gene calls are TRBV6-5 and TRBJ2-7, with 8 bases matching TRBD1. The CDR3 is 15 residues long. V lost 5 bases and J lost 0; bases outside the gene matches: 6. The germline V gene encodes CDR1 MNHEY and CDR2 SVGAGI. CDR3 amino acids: CASSPRQGTSYEQYF. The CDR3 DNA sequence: TGTGCCAGCAGTCCCCGACAGGGGACCTCCTACGAGCAGTACTTC.

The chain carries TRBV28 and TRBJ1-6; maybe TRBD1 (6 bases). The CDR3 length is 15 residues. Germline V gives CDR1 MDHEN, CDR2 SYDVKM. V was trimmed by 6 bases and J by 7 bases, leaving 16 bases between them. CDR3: CASRIQGSGNSPLHF. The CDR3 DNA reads TGTGCCAGCAGGATACAGGGATCAGGGAATTCACCCCTCCACTTT.

In nucleotides, the CDR3 is TGCGCCAGCAGCCCTCGAGGGCGAGATACGCAGTATTTT. It translates to CASSPRGRDTQYF. The chain combines TRBV4-1 with TRBJ2-3, with D possibly TRBD2 on 5 matching bases. The V end was cut by 4 bases, the J end by 5 bases, with 10 bases between. CDR1 MGHRA and CDR2 YSYEKL come from the germline V gene. This CDR3 is 13 amino acids long.

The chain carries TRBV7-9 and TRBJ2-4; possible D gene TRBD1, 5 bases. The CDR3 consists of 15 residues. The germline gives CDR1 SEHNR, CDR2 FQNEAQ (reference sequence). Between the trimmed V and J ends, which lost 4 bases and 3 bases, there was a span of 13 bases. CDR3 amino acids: CASSSFRVGKNIQYF. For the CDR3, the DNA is TGTGCCAGCAGCTCATTCAGGGTTGGCAAAAACATTCAGTACTTC. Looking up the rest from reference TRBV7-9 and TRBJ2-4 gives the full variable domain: DTGVSQNPRHKITKRGQNVTFRCDPISEHNRLYWYRQTLGQGPEFLTYFQNEAQLEKSRLLSDRFSAERPKGSFSTLEIQRTEQGDSAMYLCASSSFRVGKNIQYFGAGTRLSVL.

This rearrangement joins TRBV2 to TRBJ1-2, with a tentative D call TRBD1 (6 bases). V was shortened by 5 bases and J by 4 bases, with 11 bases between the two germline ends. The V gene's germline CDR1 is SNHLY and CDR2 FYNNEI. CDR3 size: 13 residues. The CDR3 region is CASSPTGPYGYTF. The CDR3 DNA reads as TGTGCCAGCAGTCCTACAGGGCCCTATGGCTACACCTTC.

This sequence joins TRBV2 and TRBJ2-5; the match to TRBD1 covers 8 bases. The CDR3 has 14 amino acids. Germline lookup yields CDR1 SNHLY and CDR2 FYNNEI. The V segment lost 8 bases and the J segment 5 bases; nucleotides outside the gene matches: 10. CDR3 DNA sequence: TGTGCCAGCCAATTGGACAGGGTGAGCGAGACCCAGTACTTC. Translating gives CASQLDRVSETQYF.

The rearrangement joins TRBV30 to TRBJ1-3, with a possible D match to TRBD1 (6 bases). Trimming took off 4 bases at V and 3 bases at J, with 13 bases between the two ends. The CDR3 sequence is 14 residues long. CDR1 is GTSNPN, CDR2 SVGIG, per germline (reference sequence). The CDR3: CAWTATGLGNTIYF. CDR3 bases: TGTGCCTGGACCGCCACAGGGCTTGGAAACACCATATATTTT.

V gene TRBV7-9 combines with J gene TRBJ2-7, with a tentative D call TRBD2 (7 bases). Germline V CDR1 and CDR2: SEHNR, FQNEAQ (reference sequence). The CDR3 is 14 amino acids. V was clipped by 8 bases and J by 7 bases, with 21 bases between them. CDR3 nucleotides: TGTGCCAGCGCACGACCGGGGGGCCCCTCGGAGCAGTACTTC. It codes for CASARPGGPSEQYF. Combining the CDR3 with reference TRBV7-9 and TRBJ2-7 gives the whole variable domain DTGVSQNPRHKITKRGQNVTFRCDPISEHNRLYWYRQTLGQGPEFLTYFQNEAQLEKSRLLSDRFSAERPKGSFSTLEIQRTEQGDSAMYLCASARPGGPSEQYFGPGTRLTVT.